The T cell receptor beta chain under discussion was sequenced for a study of cytomegalovirus exposure and HLA in healthy donors. Findings of the study overall: Analysis performed later showed TCR beta chains linked to HLA being more clonally expanded than equally common others. As a later analysis showed, a missense DCLRE1C variant was linked to trimming of TCR beta V- and J-genes. Presence/absence analyses treated sequencing depth as roughly uniform across donors.

This CDR3 has 13 amino acids. The trim removed 7 bases at V and 5 bases at J, leaving 8 bases unmatched. Germline-derived CDR1 and CDR2 are SQVTM and ANQGSEA. PCR employed 60 Vbeta and 13 Jbeta primers. Assay used: immunoSEQ multiplex PCR; TCRdb lists only in-frame clones, some missing. In the table there are about 95,000 clones, roughly three quarters of which are singletons. This clone was seen a single time. What it binds is unknown. The receptor comes from a woman in her forties in good health and CMV-seronegative. The V call is TRBV29-1, the J call TRBJ1-2, with TRBD1 identical over 9 bases. The sequenced sample consisted of PBMCs. CDR3 nucleotide sequence: TGCAGCGCCGAGGGACAGGGAGGATATGGCTACACCTTC. Residues: CSAEGQGGYGYTF. Looking up the rest from reference TRBV29-1 and TRBJ1-2 gives the full variable domain: SAVISQKPSRDICQRGTSLTIQCQVDSQVTMMFWYRQQPGQSLTLIATANQGSEATYESGFVIDKFPISRPNLTFSTLTVSNMSPEDSSIYLCSAEGQGGYGYTFGSGTRLTVV.